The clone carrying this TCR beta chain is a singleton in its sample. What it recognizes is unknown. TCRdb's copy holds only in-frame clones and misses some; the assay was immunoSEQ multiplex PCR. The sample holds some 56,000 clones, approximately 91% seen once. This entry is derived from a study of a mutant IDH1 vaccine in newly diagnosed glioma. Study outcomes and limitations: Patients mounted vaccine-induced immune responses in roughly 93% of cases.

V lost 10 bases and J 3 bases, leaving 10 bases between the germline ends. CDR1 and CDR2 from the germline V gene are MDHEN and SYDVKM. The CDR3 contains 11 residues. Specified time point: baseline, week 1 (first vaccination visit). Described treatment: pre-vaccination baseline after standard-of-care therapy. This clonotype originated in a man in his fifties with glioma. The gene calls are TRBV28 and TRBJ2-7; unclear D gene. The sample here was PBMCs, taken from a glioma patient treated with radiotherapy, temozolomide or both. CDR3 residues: CATRTLYEQYF. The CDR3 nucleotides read TGTGCCACCCGTACTCTCTACGAGCAGTACTTC.